This T cell receptor (beta chain) came from a study of tumor and adjacent non-tumor tissue in lung cancer (dated by TCRdb to 2017 to 2018). Context from the whole study: By cancer type, the cohort comprised 12 adenocarcinoma patients, a couple of squamous cell carcinoma patients and 1 small cell lung cancer patient. Among the approximately 15 patients, ages ranged from about 30 to 85 years, some 10 were men and 5 were women, and disease was TNM stage I to III. A total of roughly 130 million productive TCRbeta reads were generated by sequencing, corresponding to an average of roughly 4 million reads per sample. Using bulk TCRbeta repertoires from under 18 lung cancer patients, the study set lung tumor tissue side by side with matched distant non-tumor lung tissue. For each patient, one tumor sample and one normal lung sample were taken, giving about 29 paired specimens that underwent TCRbeta CDR3 sequencing.

Regarding this clonotype: Its antigen is not yet known. The junction departs from the called germline gene at one end, perhaps through a read error.

What the authors observed across the whole study: A significantly larger cumulative share of the repertoire was made up by the top 100 clones in normal lung than in tumor tissue. Significantly higher TCR diversity was found in younger patients, and higher tumor TCR diversity was associated with shorter overall and disease-free survival. Because peripheral blood was not sequenced, the blood TCRbeta repertoires of the lung cancer patients in the study went unexamined. Neither the sequencing platform nor unique molecular identifiers are named or mentioned anywhere in the methods. Tumor tissue showed significantly higher TCR diversity (inverse Simpson) than normal lung tissue, at roughly 390 vs 170 (P = 0.0075, Mann-Whitney U test). With only about 16 patients in the cohort, the authors noted that larger samples and more detailed clinical data are needed.

Libraries were prepared through multiplex PCR. These reads were obtained on an Illumina HiSeq 2500. Following protocols modified from ARM-PCR, the researchers constructed TCRbeta libraries through three rounds of nested PCR with primers (Table S4). PCR products of 200-500 bp were gel-excised and purified with the QIAquick gel extraction kit before sequencing. The source study handled its data this way. Reads were cleaned using Trimmomatic, were merged into complete CDR3 sequences using FLASH, and were assigned to V(D)J germline segments using MiTCR. VDJtools was used to compute clonal diversity as the inverse Simpson's index. In-frame sequences without a premature stop codon were defined as productive reads. TCRdb's own reprocessing of the public reads used fastp at Q25 and MiXCR and kept productive beta chains. Each entry merges the rows of one CDR3 protein and shows their most common DNA and genes. These V and J calls rely on TCRdb rather than the paper's analysis. This sample holds approximately 130,000 distinct CDR3 sequences; 55% to 75% were observed only once. The top ten clonotypes cover more than 10% of the sample.

RNA was isolated from bulk, unsorted tissue, and RNA quality was assessed with a NanoDrop ND-1000 and an Agilent 2100. Donors were newly diagnosed lung cancer patients admitted for thoracic surgery in China between August and November 2014, without prior chemotherapy. Anyone who had undergone radiotherapy or chemotherapy before, or who had another cancer at the same time, was left out of the study. Surgical tissue pieces of roughly 1-2.3 cm3 were preserved in RNAlater solution and stored at -80 °C until use. From a lookup of the germline V gene (reference sequence), CDR1 and CDR2 are MNHNY and SVGAGI. The CDR3 goes from the cysteine to the phenylalanine over 19 residues. The entry retains the CDR3 DNA only, 57 bases that are in frame from base 1.

The chain links TRBV6-6 with TRBJ2-7; a stretch of 7 junction bases matches TRBD2. This sequence originates from a man younger than 45 with non-small cell lung cancer. Sequencing was done on a sample of lung tumor tissue. The DNA is as follows: TGTGCCAGCAGTTACTCAGGCTACGAGACTAGCAGGACAACCCACGAGAAGTACTTC. Its protein product is CASSYSGYETSRTTHEKYF.